Sequencing of this T cell receptor beta chain was carried out in a study of T cells in Graves' hyperthyroidism and ophthalmopathy. Study-level points and caveats: Ophthalmopathy was told apart from stable hyperthyroidism by a 13 V-J model. Most thyroid clonotypes expanded above 0.001 were also detected in blood.

The CDR3 runs 14 residues. V was pared by 7 bases and J by 2 bases, with 9 bases of the junction left unmatched. Looked up from germline, CDR1 is SQVTM and CDR2 is ANQGSEA. This clonotype appeared many times. Its antigen remains unidentified. Amplified TCR beta CDR3 regions derived from RNA transcripts. Using the HTBI primer set, a first-round RT-PCR was run on the TCR CDR3. TCRdb fed the multiplex PCR reads into MiXCR, producing one record per CDR3 protein. This sample carries over 700,000 distinct CDR3 sequences, approximately 40% of them seen once, and the ten largest clones take around 31%. The genes are TRBV29-1 and TRBJ1-1, with TRBD1 matching over 8 bases. The material sequenced was blood. The TCR comes from a middle-aged woman with Graves' hyperthyroidism. The CDR3 region has the DNA TGCAGCGGCCTAGCAGGGACAGGTAACACTGAAGCTTTCTTT. Its translation is CSGLAGTGNTEAFF. Full variable domain (rest looked up from reference TRBV29-1 and TRBJ1-1): SAVISQKPSRDICQRGTSLTIQCQVDSQVTMMFWYRQQPGQSLTLIATANQGSEATYESGFVIDKFPISRPNLTFSTLTVSNMSPEDSSIYLCSGLAGTGNTEAFFGQGTRLTVV.